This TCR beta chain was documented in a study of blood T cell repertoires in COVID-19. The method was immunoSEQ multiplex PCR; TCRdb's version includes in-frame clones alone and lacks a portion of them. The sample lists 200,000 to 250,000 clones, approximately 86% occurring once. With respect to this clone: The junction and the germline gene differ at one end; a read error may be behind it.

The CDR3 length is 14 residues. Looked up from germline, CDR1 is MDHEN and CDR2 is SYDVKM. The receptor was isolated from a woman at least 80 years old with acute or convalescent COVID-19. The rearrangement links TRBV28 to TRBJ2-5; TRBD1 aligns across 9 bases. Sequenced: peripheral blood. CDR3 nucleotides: TGTGCCAACAGTCCGGGACAGGGATGGGAGACCCAGTACTTC. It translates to CANSPGQGWETQYF.